This TCR beta chain originates from a study of T cells in Graves' hyperthyroidism and ophthalmopathy. Study-level information: Initial diagnosis, before any treatment, was when peripheral blood was collected. Study-wide results and caveats: Blood samples included most of the expanded thyroid clonotypes exceeding 0.001. With a median lead of around 5.9 months before onset, the model predicted ophthalmopathy.

CDR1 is SGHTS, CDR2 YDEGEE, per germline. This CDR3 comprises 16 residues. V was pared by 4 bases and J by 2 bases, with 7 bases of the junction left unmatched. Exclusion of a patient resulted from uncontrolled infection, other autoimmune disease, pregnancy or lactation. At least ten counts were recorded for this clonotype. The antigen is unknown. RNA transcripts provided the source from which TCR beta CDR3 regions were amplified. The TCR CDR3 was amplified in a first-round RT-PCR using the HTBI primer set. TCRdb itself ran the multiplex PCR reads through MiXCR, one entry per CDR3 protein. The repertoire holds some 600,000 distinct CDR3 sequences, with 14% as singletons.

The receptor was derived from a woman younger than 45 with Graves' hyperthyroidism that later progressed to Graves' ophthalmopathy. The sample consisted of blood. This chain connects TRBV5-8 to TRBJ2-3; the match to TRBD2 covers 10 bases. In nucleotides, the CDR3 is TGTGCCAGCAGCCGACGGACTAGCGGAAACACAGATACGCAGTATTTT. Amino acid sequence: CASSRRTSGNTDTQYF. Full variable domain (rest looked up from reference TRBV5-8 and TRBJ2-3): EAGVTQSPTHLIKTRGQQATLRCSPISGHTSVYWYQQALGLGLQFLLWYDEGEERNRGNFPPRFSGRQFPNYSSELNVNALELEDSALYLCASSRRTSGNTDTQYFGPGTRLTVL.